The 15 T cell receptor beta chains below all came from one sample that was sequenced in a study of cytomegalovirus exposure and HLA in healthy donors. The protocol was immunoSEQ multiplex PCR, while the TCRdb copy is restricted to in-frame clones and leaves out a portion. The sample carries around 50,000 clones, about 93% recorded once. The sample was PBMCs. The source of these receptors is a woman in her late teens or twenties in good health and CMV-seropositive.

The rearrangement uses TRBV2 and TRBJ2-1; 10 bases fit TRBD2. The V gene end was trimmed by 3 bases and the J gene end by 5 bases; junction bases not matched to a gene: 4. This CDR3 contains 15 residues. CDR1 is SNHLY, CDR2 FYNNEI, per germline. The CDR3 region is CASSEGTSANNEQFF. The CDR3 DNA sequence: TGTGCCAGCAGTGAGGGGACTAGCGCCAACAATGAGCAGTTCTTC.

This chain links TRBV7-9 with TRBJ2-3, with 7 nucleotides matching TRBD1. Germline V gene data show CDR1 as SEHNR and CDR2 as FQNEAQ (reference sequence). CDR3 size: 16 residues. V was clipped by 3 bases and J by 2 bases; unmatched bases: 8. CDR3 residues: CASSFPKGQATDTQYF. CDR3 coding DNA: TGTGCCAGCAGCTTTCCCAAAGGACAGGCCACAGATACGCAGTATTTT.

Only one count was recorded for this clone. This chain uses TRBV27 with TRBJ2-2; TRBD2 might be the D (6 bases). The germline V gene encodes CDR1 MNHEY and CDR2 SMNVEV (reference sequence). The CDR3 extends over 13 amino acids. V lost 3 bases and J lost 7, with 9 bases in between. CDR3 sequence: CASSFRGNGELFF. The DNA of the CDR3 is TGTGCCAGCAGTTTTCGGGGGAACGGGGAGCTGTTTTTT.

This chain uses TRBV19 with TRBJ1-1, with 10 bases lining up with TRBD1. Germline-derived CDR1 and CDR2 are LNHDA and SQIVND (reference sequence). Trimming cost V 9 bases and J 3 bases; bases outside gene matches: 16. The CDR3 extends over 17 amino acids. The CDR3 is CASRRYRDRGGDTEAFF. CDR3 sequence (DNA): TGTGCCAGCCGCCGATACCGGGACAGGGGAGGGGACACTGAAGCTTTCTTT.

The V and J genes are TRBV6-1 and TRBJ2-3; D is undetermined. The CDR3 length is 14 residues. The V and J ends lost 1 base and 3 bases respectively, with 8 bases between them. In germline, CDR1 is MNHNS, CDR2 SASEGT. The CDR3 loop is CASSEGLATDTQYF. The CDR3 DNA reads TGTGCCAGCAGTGAAGGGTTAGCAACAGATACGCAGTATTTT.

The chain uses TRBV30 and TRBJ1-5; D is possibly TRBD1 (6 bases). V lost 3 bases and J lost 3, with 15 bases in between. The V gene's germline CDR1 is GTSNPN and CDR2 SVGIG (reference sequence). This CDR3 region has 15 residues. The CDR3, as DNA: TGTGCCTGGAGCCGAGAGGGGGTCTACAATCAGCCCCAGCATTTT. It yields the protein CAWSREGVYNQPQHF.

For this clone: Other DNA sequences in the sample encode the same CDR3. The chain uses TRBV6-4 and TRBJ2-3; D is uncertain. Germline CDR1 reads MRHNA; CDR2 reads SNTAGT. Trimming pared 0 bases from V and 4 bases from J, leaving 11 bases between. This CDR3 has 15 residues. CDR3 loop: CASSDSSGSADTQYF. As DNA, the CDR3 is TGTGCCAGCAGTGACTCGTCCGGGTCCGCAGATACGCAGTATTTT.

The rearrangement uses TRBV9 and TRBJ2-7; 9 bases map to TRBD1. V lost 4 bases and J lost 6; bases outside the gene matches: 8. The CDR3 has 14 amino acids. Germline-derived CDR1 and CDR2 are SGDLS and YYNGEE. The CDR3 bases are TGTGCCAGCAGCACCAGGACAGGGGCGGCCGAGCAGTACTTC. It is translated as CASSTRTGAAEQYF.

The rearrangement uses TRBV12-2 and TRBJ1-5. TRBV12-2 is reported as a pseudogene. The CDR3 extends over 17 amino acids. This CDR3 is CASRPKSEGGCNQPQHF. In DNA form, the CDR3 reads TGTGCAAGTCGCCCCAAGTCCGAGGGGGGGTGTAATCAGCCCCAGCATTTT.

This clone has only a few counts. The chain employs TRBV6-1 and TRBJ2-3, with D possibly being TRBD1 (5 bases). CDR1 is MNHNS, CDR2 SASEGT, per germline. The CDR3 totals 14 residues. Trimming pared 2 bases from V and 2 bases from J, leaving 8 bases between. CDR3 sequence reads: CASSEPGNTDTQYF. Written as DNA, the CDR3 is TGTGCCAGCAGTGAACCAGGGAACACAGATACGCAGTATTTT.

The J gene is TRBJ2-4, the V gene TRBV30, with D possibly TRBD2 on 5 matching bases. Deletions cut 1 base from V and 2 bases from J, with 9 bases between. CDR1 is GTSNPN and CDR2 is SVGIG in the germline V gene (reference sequence). This CDR3 contains 14 residues. The CDR3 is CAWSERTPKNIQYF. The CDR3 DNA reads as TGTGCCTGGAGTGAAAGGACTCCCAAAAACATTCAGTACTTC.

V gene TRBV5-1 combines with J gene TRBJ1-4; D is perhaps TRBD1 (5 bases). The germline V gene encodes CDR1 SGHRS and CDR2 YFSETQ. V was cut by 0 bases and J by 5 bases, with 11 bases left in between. The CDR3 contains 15 residues. The CDR3 here is CASSLADSFNEKLFF. DNA for the CDR3: TGCGCCAGCAGCTTGGCCGACAGCTTCAATGAAAAACTGTTTTTT.

CDR3 in amino acids: CASRRDLYTGELFF. CDR3 in DNA: TGTGCCAGCCGACGGGACTTGTACACCGGGGAGCTGTTTTTT. The chain has TRBV6-4 and TRBJ2-2, with TRBD2 as a possible D gene (6 bases). V was shortened by 8 bases and J by 3 bases, with 13 bases between the two germline ends. Germline V gives CDR1 MRHNA, CDR2 SNTAGT. The CDR3 totals 14 residues.

The chain links TRBV15 to TRBJ2-5; no firm D call. In germline, CDR1 is LNHNV, CDR2 YYDKDF (reference sequence). This CDR3 spans 13 amino acids. The V and J ends lost 7 bases and 5 bases respectively, with 14 bases between them. CDR3 sequence reads: CATTHPSRETQYF. CDR3 coding DNA: TGTGCCACCACCCACCCTTCGCGGGAGACCCAGTACTTC. Complete variable domain (other parts from reference TRBV15 and TRBJ2-5): DAMVIQNPRYQVTQFGKPVTLSCSQTLNHNVMYWYQQKSSQAPKLLFHYYDKDFNNEADTPDNFQSRRPNTSFCFLDIRSPGLGDTAMYLCATTHPSRETQYFGPGTRLLVL.

The J gene is TRBJ2-7, the V gene TRBV19, with 7 bases identical to TRBD1. Trimming took 3 bases from V and 0 from J; bases not matched to a gene: 2. The germline V gene has CDR1 LNHDA and CDR2 SQIVND (reference sequence). This CDR3 has 14 amino acids. This chain's CDR3 is CASSMGQNSYEQYF. The CDR3 nucleotides are TGTGCCAGTAGTATGGGACAGAACTCCTACGAGCAGTACTTC.